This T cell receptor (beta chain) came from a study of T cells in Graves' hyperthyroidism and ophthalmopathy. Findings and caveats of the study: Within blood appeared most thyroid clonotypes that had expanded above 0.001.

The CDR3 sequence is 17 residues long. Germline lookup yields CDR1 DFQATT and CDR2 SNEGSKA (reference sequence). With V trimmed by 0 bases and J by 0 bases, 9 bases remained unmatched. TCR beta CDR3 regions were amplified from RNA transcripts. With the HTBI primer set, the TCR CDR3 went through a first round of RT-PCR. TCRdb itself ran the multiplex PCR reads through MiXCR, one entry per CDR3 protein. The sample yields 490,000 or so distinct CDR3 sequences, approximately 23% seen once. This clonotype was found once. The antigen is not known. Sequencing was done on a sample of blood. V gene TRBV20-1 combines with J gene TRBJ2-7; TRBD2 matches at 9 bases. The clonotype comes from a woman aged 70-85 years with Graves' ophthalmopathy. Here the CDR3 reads CSAREGRGRAFSYEQYF. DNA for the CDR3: TGCAGTGCTAGAGAAGGTCGCGGGAGGGCCTTCTCCTACGAGCAGTACTTC.